Listed here are 30 T cell receptor beta chains from one sample, sequenced in a study of cytomegalovirus exposure and HLA in healthy donors. The primer mix had 60 Vbeta and 13 Jbeta primers. Clones were read by immunoSEQ multiplex PCR, and TCRdb kept only the in-frame ones, dropping some. The sample holds around 130,000 clones; around 65% are singletons and the top ten take over 1.5%. Sequencing used PBMCs. The receptors derive from a male donor in good health and CMV-seronegative.

The genes are TRBV21-1 and TRBJ2-5; TRBD1 is the table's D call, not checked against the DNA. The DNA end is more similar to TRBJ2-7, so the J call may be wrong. TRBV21-1 is described as a pseudogene. This CDR3 has 14 residues. CDR3 sequence reads: CASSMTGDTYEQYF. The CDR3 DNA follows: TGTGCCAGCAGCATGACAGGGGACACCTACGAGCAGTACTTC.

The chain links TRBV19 to TRBJ2-5; TRBD1 aligns across 8 bases. This CDR3 has 13 amino acids. The ends lost 8 bases at V and 5 bases at J; junction bases unmatched: 7. Germline CDR1 and CDR2: LNHDA and SQIVND (reference sequence). In DNA, the CDR3 is TGTGCCAGTGGGATCGGGACAGGCGAGACCCAGTACTTC. Its translation: CASGIGTGETQYF. The full variable domain, in which reference TRBV19 and TRBJ2-5 provide the parts outside the CDR3, is DGGITQSPKYLFRKEGQNVTLSCEQNLNHDAMYWYRQDPGQGLRLIYYSQIVNDFQKGDIAEGYSVSREKKESFPLTVTSAQKNPTAFYLCASGIGTGETQYFGPGTRLLVL.

The gene calls are TRBV29-1 and TRBJ1-5, with 9 bases fitting TRBD1. Germline CDR1 SQVTM, CDR2 ANQGSEA. Germline trimming cut 3 bases from V and 3 bases from J; bases unmatched to any gene: 3. This CDR3 has 14 amino acids. The CDR3 here is CSVDWDRANQPQHF. The CDR3 DNA is TGCAGCGTTGATTGGGACAGGGCCAATCAGCCCCAGCATTTT.

This rearrangement joins TRBV29-1 to TRBJ2-1, with unresolved D. Trimming shortened V by 7 bases and J by 0 bases, and 4 bases separated the two germline ends. The CDR3 spans 11 residues. The germline CDR1 and CDR2 sequences are SQVTM and ANQGSEA. The CDR3, as DNA: TGCAGCGCTAGCTCCTACAATGAGCAGTTCTTC. As protein: CSASSYNEQFF.

This CDR3 is CASSAGTGHYEQYF. In DNA, the CDR3 is TGCGCCAGCAGCGCCGGGACAGGGCACTACGAGCAGTACTTC. V is TRBV5-1 and J is TRBJ2-7, with 9 bases identical to TRBD1. This CDR3 is 14 amino acids long. Germline V lookup: CDR1 SGHRS, CDR2 YFSETQ. Trimming removed 4 bases from V and 3 bases from J; junction bases left unmatched: 5.

The chain uses TRBV18 and TRBJ1-4, with 9 bases fitting TRBD1. The germline V gene has CDR1 KGHSH and CDR2 LQKENI. This CDR3 is 23 amino acids long. V was clipped by 1 base and J by 0 bases; unmatched bases: 21. The DNA of the CDR3 is TGTGCCAGCTCACCACGACTGCCGGGACAGGGACGTAGAGGGACGGCAACTAATGAAAAACTGTTTTTT. Its translation: CASSPRLPGQGRRGTATNEKLFF. Full variable domain (rest looked up from reference TRBV18 and TRBJ1-4): NAGVMQNPRHLVRRRGQEARLRCSPMKGHSHVYWYRQLPEEGLKFMVYLQKENIIDESGMPKERFSAEFPKEGPSILRIQQVVRGDSAAYFCASSPRLPGQGRRGTATNEKLFFGSGTQLSVL.

The V call is TRBV7-3, the J call TRBJ2-2; D is ambiguous. V lost 4 bases to trimming and J lost 0 bases, with 6 bases between them. The CDR3 covers 14 residues. CDR1 is SGHTA and CDR2 is FQGTGA in the germline V gene. The CDR3 is CASSSLPNTGELFF. The CDR3 nucleotides read TGTGCCAGCAGCTCCCTTCCGAACACCGGGGAGCTGTTTTTT.

This chain joins TRBV5-4 and TRBJ1-4; D perhaps matches TRBD1 (5 bases). The CDR3 covers 15 residues. V dropped 2 bases and J dropped 0 bases, with 8 bases sitting between them. Per the germline V gene, CDR1 is SGHNT and CDR2 is YYREEE (reference sequence). CDR3 loop: CASSLPGTTNEKLFF. The CDR3 DNA sequence: TGTGCCAGCAGCTTACCAGGGACAACTAATGAAAAACTGTTTTTT. Together with reference TRBV5-4 and TRBJ1-4, the CDR3 gives the full variable domain: ETGVTQSPTHLIKTRGQQVTLRCSSQSGHNTVSWYQQALGQGPQFIFQYYREEENGRGNFPPRFSGLQFPNYSSELNVNALELDDSALYLCASSLPGTTNEKLFFGSGTQLSVL.

The chain joins TRBV5-1 to TRBJ2-1; D may be TRBD1 (5 bases). This CDR3 is built from 11 residues. Germline V gives CDR1 SGHRS, CDR2 YFSETQ. Trimming removed 1 base from V and 12 bases from J, with 8 bases in between. The CDR3 bases are TGCGCCAGCAGCTTGCCAGGGTCGCAGTTCTTC. This translates into CASSLPGSQFF.

This clone was seen a handful of times. This rearrangement joins TRBV19 to TRBJ2-3; 13 bases align to TRBD2. CDR1 LNHDA and CDR2 SQIVND come from the germline V gene (reference sequence). The CDR3 loop spans 15 amino acids. Trimming cost V 6 bases and J 3 bases; bases outside gene matches: 3. Written as DNA, the CDR3 is TGTGCCAGTAGGACTAGCGGGGGGTCTACAGATACGCAGTATTTT. Translated, it gives CASRTSGGSTDTQYF.

This chain joins TRBV5-5 and TRBJ1-5, with a tentative D call TRBD1 (5 bases). CDR1 and CDR2 from the germline V gene are SGHKS and YYEKEE (reference sequence). With 4 bases removed from V and 4 bases from J, the gap between germline ends came to 9 bases. The CDR3 consists of 13 residues. Here the CDR3 reads CASSPDRNQPQHF. CDR3 nucleotide sequence: TGTGCCAGCAGCCCAGACAGAAATCAGCCCCAGCATTTT.

The chain joins TRBV7-6 to TRBJ1-1; 7 nucleotides line up with TRBD1. V was clipped by 5 bases and J by 4 bases; unmatched bases: 4. CDR1 SGHVS and CDR2 FNYEAQ come from the germline V gene. This CDR3 contains 13 residues. In nucleotides, the CDR3 is TGTGCCAGCAGCGAGGACAGGATCACTGAAGCTTTCTTT. Its protein is CASSEDRITEAFF.

The chain carries TRBV6-1 and TRBJ1-2, with TRBD1 matching 8 bases. There are 13 residues in the CDR3. From germline, CDR1 is MNHNS and CDR2 SASEGT. After removal of 6 bases from V and 6 bases from J, the junction contained 6 bases not matched to a gene. The CDR3: CASSTWTGNGYTF. The DNA for the CDR3 is TGTGCCAGCAGCACCTGGACAGGGAATGGCTACACCTTC.

This chain connects TRBV5-4 to TRBJ2-5, with TRBD2 matching 10 bases. The CDR3 totals 16 residues. CDR1 SGHNT and CDR2 YYREEE come from the germline V gene (reference sequence). V gave up 0 bases and J gave up 11 bases; unmatched junction bases: 13. For the CDR3, the DNA is TGTGCCAGCAGCTTGGACCCGGTTCAGCGGGGGGGGGTGCAGTACTTC. It encodes CASSLDPVQRGGVQYF.

In this sample, this clone turned up once. The chain has TRBV9 and TRBJ2-3, with 7 bases that match TRBD1. The CDR3 extends over 15 amino acids. With V trimmed by 5 bases and J by 1 base, 7 bases remained unmatched. Germline V lookup: CDR1 SGDLS, CDR2 YYNGEE. The CDR3 loop is CASSLTGVGTDTQYF. CDR3 nucleotides: TGTGCCAGCAGTCTAACAGGGGTCGGCACAGATACGCAGTATTTT.

This clone was detected a few times. The V gene is TRBV7-8, the J gene TRBJ2-2; 7 bases map to TRBD1. Germline V gene data show CDR1 as SGHVS and CDR2 as FQNEAQ. V was clipped by 2 bases and J by 3 bases; unmatched bases: 6. This CDR3 region has 16 residues. The CDR3: CASSLRIGGDTGELFF. The CDR3 DNA reads as TGTGCCAGCAGCTTAAGAATAGGGGGCGACACCGGGGAGCTGTTTTTT.

The table lists this clone with a few counts. V and J are TRBV7-2 and TRBJ1-1; D not resolved. CDR3 length: 15 amino acids. V gave up 1 base and J gave up 4 bases, with 13 bases separating them. Germline-derived CDR1 and CDR2 are SGHTA and FQGNSA. The CDR3 here is CASSLVHTRGTEAFF. The CDR3 coding sequence is TGTGCCAGCAGCTTAGTTCATACCAGAGGCACTGAAGCTTTCTTT.

The chain has TRBV7-3 and TRBJ2-1; tentative D call: TRBD2 (7 bases). The germline V gene has CDR1 SGHTA and CDR2 FQGTGA. This CDR3 is built from 13 residues. Trimming left V 5 bases short and J 10 bases short, with 15 bases between. This CDR3 reads CASSRGRGAEQFF. CDR3 DNA sequence: TGTGCCAGCAGCAGGGGCCGGGGGGCAGAGCAGTTCTTC.

CDR3 residues: CASSEYGPGGSYEQYF. CDR3 nucleotides: TGTGCCAGCAGTGAGTACGGGCCAGGGGGCTCCTACGAGCAGTACTTC. The V and J genes are TRBV2 and TRBJ2-7, with TRBD1 matching over 7 bases. The CDR3 consists of 16 residues. Trimming took 3 bases from V and 0 from J; bases not matched to a gene: 8. Germline V lookup: CDR1 SNHLY, CDR2 FYNNEI.

The chain combines TRBV7-2 with TRBJ1-2, with D unclear. This CDR3 is 14 amino acids long. Deletions cut 1 base from V and 7 bases from J, with 13 bases between. CDR1 is SGHTA and CDR2 is FQGNSA in the germline V gene. The CDR3 protein is CASSLDTFAGGYTF. The CDR3 coding sequence is TGTGCCAGCAGCTTAGACACGTTTGCGGGTGGCTACACCTTC.

The gene calls are TRBV7-8 and TRBJ2-7, with a tentative D call TRBD2 (6 bases). V dropped 1 base and J dropped 6 bases, with 10 bases sitting between them. Germline CDR1 is SGHVS and CDR2 is FQNEAQ. The CDR3 extends over 13 amino acids. The CDR3 is CASSLDGGSEQYF. The CDR3 DNA follows: TGTGCCAGCAGCTTAGATGGAGGGTCCGAGCAGTACTTC.

The chain recombines TRBV13 with TRBJ1-3; possibly TRBD1 for D (5 bases). Trimming removed 3 bases from V and 1 base from J, with 7 bases in between. Germline V lookup: CDR1 PRHDT, CDR2 FYEKMQ (reference sequence). The CDR3 loop spans 14 amino acids. CDR3 sequence (DNA): TGTGCCAGCAGCTTCGGGGGTTCTGGAAACACCATATATTTT. The encoded protein is CASSFGGSGNTIYF.

Here the CDR3 DNA reads TGTGCCACCAGCAGAGTGGGTAGGACAGGGGCTCCGACCCACGTCCTGACTTTC. It translates to CATSRVGRTGAPTHVLTF. This chain uses TRBV15 with TRBJ2-6, with 9 bases aligning to TRBD1. Germline CDR1 and CDR2: LNHNV and YYDKDF (reference sequence). This CDR3 has 18 amino acids. Trimming cost V 1 base and J 11 bases; bases outside gene matches: 15.

This clone was found once. The chain uses TRBV19 and TRBJ2-4; TRBD1 agrees at 7 bases. The CDR3 loop spans 17 amino acids. Trimming at V came to 0 bases and at J to 2 bases, leaving 7 bases not matched to a gene. CDR1 and CDR2 (germline): LNHDA, SQIVND (reference sequence). CDR3: CASSIDRGWLTKNIQYF. In nucleotides, the CDR3 is TGTGCCAGTAGTATAGACAGGGGGTGGCTGACCAAAAACATTCAGTACTTC. The full variable domain, in which reference TRBV19 and TRBJ2-4 provide the parts outside the CDR3, is DGGITQSPKYLFRKEGQNVTLSCEQNLNHDAMYWYRQDPGQGLRLIYYSQIVNDFQKGDIAEGYSVSREKKESFPLTVTSAQKNPTAFYLCASSIDRGWLTKNIQYFGAGTRLSVL.

This chain uses TRBV4-3 with TRBJ1-1; a weak D match, TRBD1 (5 bases). The CDR3 is 13 residues long. The V gene lost 6 bases and the J gene lost 1 base, with 9 bases spanning the gap. Germline V gene sequence: CDR1 LGHNA, CDR2 YSLEER. CDR3 sequence (DNA): TGCGCCAGCAGTCCCGGGGGGAACACTGAAGCTTTCTTT. Amino acids: CASSPGGNTEAFF.

In DNA form, the CDR3 reads TGTGCCAGCAGGCCACCGCGAGGAATGAACACTGAAGCTTTCTTT. Its protein is CASRPPRGMNTEAFF. The rearrangement joins TRBV5-5 to TRBJ1-1; D not resolved. The V and J ends lost 5 bases and 0 bases respectively, with 14 bases between them. The germline gives CDR1 SGHKS, CDR2 YYEKEE (reference sequence). The CDR3 is 15 residues long. The variable domain in full, with the rest retrieved from reference TRBV5-5 and TRBJ1-1, is DAGVTQSPTHLIKTRGQQVTLRCSPISGHKSVSWYQQVLGQGPQFIFQYYEKEERGRGNFPDRFSARQFPNYSSELNVNALLLGDSALYLCASRPPRGMNTEAFFGQGTRLTVV.

This clone was seen a few times. The chain links TRBV29-1 to TRBJ2-7; TRBD1 matches 10 bases. The CDR3 spans 12 residues. The trim removed 6 bases at V and 13 bases at J, leaving 12 bases unmatched. Germline loops: CDR1 SQVTM, CDR2 ANQGSEA. CDR3 loop: CSVVSGQGIEYF. Written as DNA, the CDR3 is TGCAGCGTGGTTTCGGGACAGGGGATCGAATACTTC.

The V and J genes are TRBV11-2 and TRBJ1-6; no definite D call. V was pared by 3 bases and J by 8 bases, with 8 bases between. The CDR3 runs 13 residues. Germline CDR1 SGHAT, CDR2 FQNNGV. The CDR3 here is CASSFSGDSPLHF. DNA of the CDR3: TGTGCCAGCAGCTTTTCCGGGGATTCACCCCTCCACTTT.

The chain has TRBV14 and TRBJ2-5; TRBD1 matches at 10 bases. There are 17 residues in the CDR3. CDR1 is SGHDN and CDR2 is FVKESK in the germline V gene. The V gene end was trimmed by 4 bases and the J gene end by 5 bases; junction bases not matched to a gene: 13. CDR3 sequence: CASSLFPGQGQAETQYF. The CDR3 DNA sequence: TGTGCCAGCAGCCTTTTTCCGGGACAGGGGCAAGCGGAGACCCAGTACTTC.

V and J are TRBV19 and TRBJ1-1; a weak D match, TRBD1 (6 bases). Germline V gene sequence: CDR1 LNHDA, CDR2 SQIVND (reference sequence). The CDR3 is 16 residues long. Trimming took 5 bases from V and 2 from J, leaving 18 bases between them. The DNA for the CDR3 is TGTGCCAGTAGTCCACACCGGCGAGGGGGTAACACTGAAGCTTTCTTT. Translated: CASSPHRRGGNTEAFF.